This T cell receptor beta chain emerged from a study of shared clonotypes between healthy human individuals. Broader study findings: Estimated richness values were generally larger in naive subsets than in memory subsets.

V was pared by 10 bases and J by 4 bases, with 9 bases of the junction left unmatched. This CDR3 spans 14 amino acids. Germline CDR1 reads ENHRY; CDR2 reads SYGVKD. As to this clone: As yet, its antigen is unknown.

This table comes from immunoSEQ multiplex PCR, and its TCRdb copy is limited to in-frame clones, with some not included. The sample lists around 2.1 million clones; around 95% were seen once. This chain links TRBV10-3 with TRBJ2-3; 9 bases are a match to TRBD2. The TCR was taken from a man aged 18 to 29 in good health. Sequenced: naive CD4+ T cells sorted from blood. Noted subset: CD45RA+ positively selected. The CDR3 DNA sequence: TGTGCCAGCACCAGCGGGGGGAGAGCAGATACGCAGTATTTT. Encoded protein: CASTSGGRADTQYF.